This T cell receptor beta chain is drawn from a study of chemoradiotherapy in HPV16-positive cancers (dated by TCRdb to the early 2020s). At the level of the whole study: Candidate HPV-specific T-cell clones and common TCR motifs were defined through functional T-cell assays on cells from two HPV16-positive patients. Whether T-cell immunity against the HPV oncoproteins E6 and E7 changes during chemoradiotherapy and whether survival is affected by this immunity were examined in the study. The candidate HPV-specific TCRs and motifs were subsequently tracked in TCR repertoires obtained from some 90 patients with HPV-related cancers. Beyond this particular receptor, the publication reports: Expansion of candidate HPV-specific clones and E7-related TCR motifs was observed in the tumor microenvironment during treatment, whereas no such expansion was observed for non-HPV-specific T cells. In HPV16-positive patients, expansion of HPV-responsive T cells during chemoradiotherapy was associated with improved recurrence-free survival. Only a couple of HPV16-positive patients were used to derive the functional definition of HPV-specific T cells, and the survival association was reported for HPV16-positive patients.

This clone was found once. It has no known antigen specificity. Within one base of it there is no much larger clone, and no base qualities were kept. The method was the immunoSEQ multiplex PCR assay. Not all clones reach the TCRdb copy of this immuneACCESS table, which keeps in-frame sequences only. Checked studies attribute under half of the gap to unresolved V genes and leave the rest unexplained. The sample table contains around 9,000 clones; only one count was recorded for approximately 66% of them. 10% of the sample belongs to the ten largest clones. Because repertoires were sampled repeatedly during chemoradiotherapy, clonal expansion in the tumor microenvironment could be followed. This specimen consisted of tumor tissue, obtained from a patient who underwent chemoradiotherapy. The TCR sequence derives from a human donor with HPV-associated anogenital cancer.

DNA sequence: TGTGCCAGCAGCGTTTATGACAGACCGATCTCTGGGGCCAACGTCCTGACTTTC. It translates to CASSVYDRPISGANVLTF. The rearrangement joined TRBV9 to TRBJ2-6; TRBD1 is possibly the D segment (5 matching bases). Cut back by 2 bases and 0 bases, the V and J ends lie 15 bases apart. The germline V gene specifies SGDLS as CDR1 and YYNGEE as CDR2. Taken from cysteine to phenylalanine, the CDR3 has 18 residues. Of the read, only the CDR3 DNA is kept; its 54 bases are in frame from base 1.